This TCR beta chain was captured by sequencing in a study of T cells in Graves' hyperthyroidism and ophthalmopathy. Whole-study context: Peripheral blood was taken when the disease was first diagnosed, before any treatment began. Study-level findings and limits: Clonotypes that were expanded in thyroid above 0.001 mostly appeared in blood too.

Amplification yielded TCR beta CDR3 regions, with RNA transcripts as the source. TCR CDR3 underwent first-round RT-PCR with the HTBI primer set. TCRdb reprocessed the multiplex PCR reads with MiXCR, giving one entry per CDR3 protein. The top ten hold roughly a third of the sample, which has around 340,000 distinct CDR3 sequences, around 17% seen once. The CDR3 spans 14 residues. Per germline, CDR1 KGHSH and CDR2 LQKENI. V lost 3 bases, J lost 3 bases, and 12 bases lay in between. Note on this clonotype: Its matching antigen is unknown.

For the diagnoses, clinical symptoms, serum thyroxine and TRAb, thyroid ultrasound and orbital computed tomography were used. The sequence came from a young man with Graves' hyperthyroidism. The sequencing input was blood. The rearrangement links TRBV18 to TRBJ2-7; weak D call: TRBD1 (5 bases). DNA for the CDR3: TGTGCCAGCTCACCGGTTTCTAGGGGCTACGAGCAGTACTTC. Its translation: CASSPVSRGYEQYF.